These 3 T cell receptor beta chains came from one sample sequenced in a study of blood T cells in healthy people across ages. Next came a second PCR, run for about 6 to 12 cycles, which used a sample-barcoded 5' primer along with a J-beta primer mix. TCRdb ran MiXCR on the 5' RACE reads and lists one entry per CDR3 protein. The sample lists about 1.6 million distinct CDR3 sequences, almost 35% occurring once. What was sequenced was blood. Every receptor here comes from a young woman in good health.

A word on this clonotype: At one of its ends the junction is not consistent with the germline gene, which may arise from a read error. This chain links TRBV3-1 with TRBJ2-1; 8 positions agree with TRBD2. The CDR3 is made up of 12 amino acids. Per germline, CDR1 LGHDT and CDR2 YNNKEL (reference sequence). DNA of the CDR3: TGTACCAGCAGCCAAGACGGGAGGGAGCTGTTCTTC. Protein sequence: CTSSQDGRELFF.

The chain has TRBV7-8 and TRBJ2-7; D assignment may be TRBD1 or TRBD2 (5 bases each). Trimming took off 0 bases at V and 7 bases at J, with 25 bases between the two ends. Looked up from germline, CDR1 is SGHVS and CDR2 is FQNEAQ. This CDR3 spans 18 amino acids. The CDR3 loop reads CASSLAGLAGMVLWEQYF. In DNA, the CDR3 is TGTGCCAGCAGCTTAGCGGGCCTAGCAGGGATGGTCTTATGGGAGCAGTACTTC.

In this sample, this clonotype turned up a few times. This chain joins TRBV3-1 and TRBJ2-5; D is ambiguous. Trimming took off 1 base at V and 4 bases at J, with 16 bases between the two ends. The germline CDR1 and CDR2 sequences are LGHDT and YNNKEL (reference sequence). The CDR3 covers 16 residues. The CDR3 region is CASSQGTPSLRETQYF. DNA for the CDR3: TGTGCCAGCAGCCAAGGGACGCCCTCCCTCCGAGAGACCCAGTACTTC.